This T cell receptor beta chain appears in the sequencing data of a study of cytomegalovirus exposure and HLA in healthy donors. Study results and caveats: Across HLA loci, a later analysis found differing TCR association rates, with DRB1 most and HLA-C fewest. Productive rates of about 87% or about 30% were seen for most TCR beta V segments in an earlier analysis. The authors later linked a missense DCLRE1C variant to TCR beta V- and J-gene trimming.

PCR used 60 Vbeta primers and 13 Jbeta primers. The authors' processing: A follow-up analysis tallied about 80 million unique TCR beta chains, some 11 million shared. Clones were sequenced by immunoSEQ multiplex PCR, and TCRdb holds only the in-frame ones, with some missing. V, J and clone size are taken as reported in that table, and D and trimming were inferred from the DNA itself. The sample has around 200,000 clones; roughly 88% are singletons. About this clone itself: The antigen remains unidentified.

The CDR3 is 14 residues long. The V and J ends lost 2 bases and 2 bases respectively, with 11 bases between them. CDR1 and CDR2 (germline): SGHRS, YFSETQ. The sequenced sample was PBMCs. The chain carries TRBV5-1 and TRBJ2-7; a possible D gene is TRBD2 (6 bases). The sequence was obtained from a girl aged 2 to 9 in good health and CMV-seropositive. The CDR3, as DNA: TGCGCCAGCAGCTTCGGGACTCGCGCCTACGAGCAGTACTTC. This encodes CASSFGTRAYEQYF.